This T cell receptor beta chain came from a study of T cell responses to AZD1222 COVID-19 vaccine. Study-level points and caveats: Clonal diversity may have been underestimated in mostly white British donors.

To note about this clone: Antigen specificity is unknown.

Data came from immunoSEQ multiplex PCR; TCRdb stores just in-frame clones and leaves some out. The table has 95,000 to 150,000 clones, 85% to 90% seen once. The CDR3 is 15 residues long. Trimming at V came to 5 bases and at J to 3 bases, leaving 5 bases not matched to a gene. Germline V gene lookup returns CDR1 SGHAT and CDR2 FQNNGV. Sequenced material: peripheral blood, taken on day 0 of AZD1222 vaccination. This receptor was taken from an adult in good health. This chain links TRBV11-2 with TRBJ1-5, with TRBD1 matching over 9 bases. In DNA form, the CDR3 reads TGTGCCAGCAGCGCACAGGGGGCGGTCAATCAGCCCCAGCATTTT. Amino acid sequence: CASSAQGAVNQPQHF.